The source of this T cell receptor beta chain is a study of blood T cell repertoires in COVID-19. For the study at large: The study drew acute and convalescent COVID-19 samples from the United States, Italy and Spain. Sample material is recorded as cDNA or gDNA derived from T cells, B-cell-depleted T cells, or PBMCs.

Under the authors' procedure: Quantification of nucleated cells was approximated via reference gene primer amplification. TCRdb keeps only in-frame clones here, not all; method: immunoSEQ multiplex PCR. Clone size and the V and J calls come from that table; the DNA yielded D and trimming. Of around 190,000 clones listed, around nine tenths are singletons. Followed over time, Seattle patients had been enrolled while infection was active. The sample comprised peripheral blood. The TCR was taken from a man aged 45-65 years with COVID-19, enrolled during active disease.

DNA of the CDR3: TGTGCCAGCAGGTGGACAGGGGGGACTAGCACAGATACGCAGTATTTT. This sequence encodes CASRWTGGTSTDTQYF. V is TRBV27 and J is TRBJ2-3; 10 nucleotides match TRBD1. The CDR3 loop spans 16 amino acids. Trimming took 6 bases from V and 0 from J; bases not matched to a gene: 6. CDR1 is MNHEY, CDR2 SMNVEV, per germline (reference sequence).